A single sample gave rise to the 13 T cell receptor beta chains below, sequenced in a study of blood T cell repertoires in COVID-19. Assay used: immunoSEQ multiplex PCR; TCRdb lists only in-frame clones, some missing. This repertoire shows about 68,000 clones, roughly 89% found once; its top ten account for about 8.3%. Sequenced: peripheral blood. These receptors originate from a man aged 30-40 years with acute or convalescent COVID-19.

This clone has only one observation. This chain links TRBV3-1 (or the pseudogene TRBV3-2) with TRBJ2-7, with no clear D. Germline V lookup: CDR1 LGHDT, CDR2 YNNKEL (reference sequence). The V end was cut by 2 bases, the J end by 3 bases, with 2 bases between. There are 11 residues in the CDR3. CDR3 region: CASSQYYEQYF. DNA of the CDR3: TGTGCCAGCAGCCAATACTACGAGCAGTACTTC.

CDR3 amino acids: CASRGLVVNEQFF. The CDR3, as DNA: TGTGCCAGCAGGGGACTAGTTGTCAATGAGCAGTTCTTC. The genes are TRBV28 and TRBJ2-1; 8 bases map to TRBD2. CDR3 size: 13 residues. Germline-derived CDR1 and CDR2 are MDHEN and SYDVKM. V trimming: 6 bases; J trimming: 6 bases; junction bases outside the gene matches: 4.

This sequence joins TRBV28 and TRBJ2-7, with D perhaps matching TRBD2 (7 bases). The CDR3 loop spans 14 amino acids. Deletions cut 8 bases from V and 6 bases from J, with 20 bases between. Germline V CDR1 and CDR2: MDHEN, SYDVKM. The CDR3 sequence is CASGGAGSFSEQYF. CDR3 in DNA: TGTGCCAGCGGGGGGGCGGGTTCCTTCTCCGAGCAGTACTTC.

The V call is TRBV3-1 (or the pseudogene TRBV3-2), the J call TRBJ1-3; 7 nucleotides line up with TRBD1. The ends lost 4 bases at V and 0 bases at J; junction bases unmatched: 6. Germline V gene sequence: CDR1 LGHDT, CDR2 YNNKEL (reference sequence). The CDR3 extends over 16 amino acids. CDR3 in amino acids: CASSRQGYSSGNTIYF. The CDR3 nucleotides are TGTGCCAGCAGCCGACAGGGCTATAGCTCTGGAAACACCATATATTTT.

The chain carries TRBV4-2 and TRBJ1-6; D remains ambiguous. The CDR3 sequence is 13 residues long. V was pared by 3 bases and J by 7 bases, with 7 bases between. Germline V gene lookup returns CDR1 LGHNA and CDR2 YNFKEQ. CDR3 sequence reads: CASSQQLNSPLHF. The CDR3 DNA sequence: TGTGCCAGCAGCCAGCAACTGAATTCACCCCTCCACTTT.

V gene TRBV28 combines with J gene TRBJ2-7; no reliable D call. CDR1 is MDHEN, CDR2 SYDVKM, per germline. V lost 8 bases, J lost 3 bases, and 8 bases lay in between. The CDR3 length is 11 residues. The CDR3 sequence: CASLGGYEQYF. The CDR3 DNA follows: TGTGCCAGCCTCGGCGGCTACGAGCAGTACTTC.

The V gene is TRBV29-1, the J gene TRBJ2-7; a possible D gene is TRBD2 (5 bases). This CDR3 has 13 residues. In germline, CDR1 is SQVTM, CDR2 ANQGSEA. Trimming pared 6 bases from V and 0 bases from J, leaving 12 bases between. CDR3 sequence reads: CSVRTGLSYEQYF. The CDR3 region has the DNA TGCAGCGTGCGGACTGGGCTCTCCTACGAGCAGTACTTC.

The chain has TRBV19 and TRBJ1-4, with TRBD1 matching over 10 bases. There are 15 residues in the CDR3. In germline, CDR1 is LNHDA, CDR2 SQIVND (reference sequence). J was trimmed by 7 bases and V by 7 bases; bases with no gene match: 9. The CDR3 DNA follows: TGTGCCAGTACCGGGACAGGGGTCGAAATTGAAAAACTGTTTTTT. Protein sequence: CASTGTGVEIEKLFF.

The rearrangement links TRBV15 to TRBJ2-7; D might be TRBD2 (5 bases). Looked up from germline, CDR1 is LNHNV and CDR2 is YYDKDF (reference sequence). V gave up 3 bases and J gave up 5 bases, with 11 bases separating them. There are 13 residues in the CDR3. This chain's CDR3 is CATSSRTGDEQYF. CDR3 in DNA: TGTGCCACCAGCAGTCGGACTGGGGACGAGCAGTACTTC. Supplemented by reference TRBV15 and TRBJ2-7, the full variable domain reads DAMVIQNPRYQVTQFGKPVTLSCSQTLNHNVMYWYQQKSSQAPKLLFHYYDKDFNNEADTPDNFQSRRPNTSFCFLDIRSPGLGDTAMYLCATSSRTGDEQYFGPGTRLTVT.

The DNA of the CDR3 is TGTGCCACCAGCTTCGAGGGGGTCCTTAGCAATCAGCCCCAGCATTTT. Translating it yields CATSFEGVLSNQPQHF. The V and J genes are TRBV24-1 and TRBJ1-5; perhaps TRBD1 as D (6 bases). V lost 7 bases and J 0 bases, leaving 15 bases between the germline ends. The germline V gene encodes CDR1 KGHDR and CDR2 SFDVKD. The CDR3 runs to 16 residues.

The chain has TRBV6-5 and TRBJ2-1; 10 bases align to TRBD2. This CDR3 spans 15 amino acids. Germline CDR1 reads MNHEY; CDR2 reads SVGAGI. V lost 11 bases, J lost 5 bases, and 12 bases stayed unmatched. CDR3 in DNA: TGTGCCGTTGTAGCGGGAGGTAAGGGCAACAATGAGCAGTTCTTC. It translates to CAVVAGGKGNNEQFF.

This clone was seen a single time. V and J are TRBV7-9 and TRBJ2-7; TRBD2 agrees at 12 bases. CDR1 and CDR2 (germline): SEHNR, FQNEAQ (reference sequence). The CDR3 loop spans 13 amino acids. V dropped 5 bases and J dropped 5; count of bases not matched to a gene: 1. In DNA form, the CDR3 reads TGTGCCAGCAGCCGGACTAGCGGGGACGAGCAGTACTTC. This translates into CASSRTSGDEQYF.

Here the CDR3 reads CASSIGSGNTGELFF. In DNA form, the CDR3 reads TGTGCCAGTAGTATTGGTAGCGGGAATACCGGGGAGCTGTTTTTT. This chain links TRBV19 with TRBJ2-2; 8 bases are a match to TRBD2. Germline values: CDR1 LNHDA, CDR2 SQIVND (reference sequence). The junction had 5 bases not matched to a gene; V was cut back by 3 bases and J by 5 bases. The CDR3 runs to 15 residues. Full variable domain (rest looked up from reference TRBV19 and TRBJ2-2): DGGITQSPKYLFRKEGQNVTLSCEQNLNHDAMYWYRQDPGQGLRLIYYSQIVNDFQKGDIAEGYSVSREKKESFPLTVTSAQKNPTAFYLCASSIGSGNTGELFFGEGSRLTVL.